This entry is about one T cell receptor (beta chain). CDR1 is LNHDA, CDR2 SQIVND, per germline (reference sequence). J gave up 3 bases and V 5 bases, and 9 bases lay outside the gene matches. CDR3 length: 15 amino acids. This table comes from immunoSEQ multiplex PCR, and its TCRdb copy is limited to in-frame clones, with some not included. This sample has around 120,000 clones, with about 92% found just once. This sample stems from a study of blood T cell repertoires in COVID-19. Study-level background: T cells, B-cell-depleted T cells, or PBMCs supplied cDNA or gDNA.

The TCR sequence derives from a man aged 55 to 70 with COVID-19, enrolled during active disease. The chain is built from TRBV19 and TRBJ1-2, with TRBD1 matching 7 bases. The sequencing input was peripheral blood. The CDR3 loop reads CASSLGQTNYYGYTF. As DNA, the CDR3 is TGTGCCAGTAGTTTGGGACAGACAAACTACTATGGCTACACCTTC.